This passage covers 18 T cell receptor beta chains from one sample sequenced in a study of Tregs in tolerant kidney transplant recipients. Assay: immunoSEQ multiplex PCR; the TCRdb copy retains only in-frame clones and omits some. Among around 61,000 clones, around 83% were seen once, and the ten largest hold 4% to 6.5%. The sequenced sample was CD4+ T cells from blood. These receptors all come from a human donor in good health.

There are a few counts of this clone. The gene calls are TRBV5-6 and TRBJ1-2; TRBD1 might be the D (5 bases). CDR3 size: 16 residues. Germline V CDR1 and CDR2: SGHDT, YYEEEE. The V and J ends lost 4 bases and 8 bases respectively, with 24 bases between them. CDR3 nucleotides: TGTGCCAGCAGCCTACTCAGTCTAAGGGGCGAACAGGGCTACACCTTC. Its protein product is CASSLLSLRGEQGYTF.

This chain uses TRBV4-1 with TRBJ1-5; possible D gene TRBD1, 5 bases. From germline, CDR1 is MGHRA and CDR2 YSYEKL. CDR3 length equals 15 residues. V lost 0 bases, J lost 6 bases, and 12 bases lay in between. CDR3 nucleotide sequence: TGCGCCAGCAGCCAAGAACAGGCCGGTATTCAGCCCCAGCATTTT. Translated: CASSQEQAGIQPQHF.

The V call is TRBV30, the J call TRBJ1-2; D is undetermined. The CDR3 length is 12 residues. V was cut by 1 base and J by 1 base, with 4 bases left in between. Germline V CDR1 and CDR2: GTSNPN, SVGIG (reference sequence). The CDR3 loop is CAWSDNNYGYTF. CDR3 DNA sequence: TGTGCCTGGAGTGACAATAACTATGGCTACACCTTC.

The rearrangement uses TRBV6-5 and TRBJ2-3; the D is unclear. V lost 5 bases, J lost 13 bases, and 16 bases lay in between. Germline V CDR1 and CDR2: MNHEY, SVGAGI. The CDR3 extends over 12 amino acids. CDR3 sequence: CASSRRSEREYF. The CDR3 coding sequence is TGTGCCAGCAGTCGGCGGTCCGAAAGGGAGTATTTT.

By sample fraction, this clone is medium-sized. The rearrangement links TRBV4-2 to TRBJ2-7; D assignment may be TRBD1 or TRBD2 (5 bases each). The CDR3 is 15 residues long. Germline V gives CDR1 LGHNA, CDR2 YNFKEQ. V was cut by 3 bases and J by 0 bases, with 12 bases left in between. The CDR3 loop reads CASSHSRGDSYEQYF. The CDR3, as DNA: TGTGCCAGCAGCCATAGTAGGGGAGACTCCTACGAGCAGTACTTC.

CDR3 region: CASSIVLAVPYEQYF. The CDR3 DNA follows: TGTGCCAGTAGTATAGTTCTAGCGGTCCCCTACGAGCAGTACTTC. The rearrangement joins TRBV19 to TRBJ2-7; 7 nucleotides agree with TRBD2. This CDR3 is built from 15 residues. Germline V gene sequence: CDR1 LNHDA, CDR2 SQIVND (reference sequence). The trim removed 1 base at V and 2 bases at J, leaving 5 bases unmatched.

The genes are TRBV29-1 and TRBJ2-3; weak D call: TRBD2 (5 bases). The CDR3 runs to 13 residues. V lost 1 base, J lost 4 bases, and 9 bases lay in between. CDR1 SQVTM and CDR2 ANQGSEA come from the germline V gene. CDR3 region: CSVEGRVADTQYF. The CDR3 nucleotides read TGCAGCGTTGAAGGGCGGGTAGCAGATACGCAGTATTTT.

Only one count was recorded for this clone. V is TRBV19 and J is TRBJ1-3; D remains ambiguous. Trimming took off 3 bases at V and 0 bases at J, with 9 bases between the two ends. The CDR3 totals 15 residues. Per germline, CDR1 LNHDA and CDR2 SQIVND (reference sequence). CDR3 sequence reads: CASSILRSSGNTIYF. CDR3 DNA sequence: TGTGCCAGTAGTATCCTCCGTAGCTCTGGAAACACCATATATTTT.

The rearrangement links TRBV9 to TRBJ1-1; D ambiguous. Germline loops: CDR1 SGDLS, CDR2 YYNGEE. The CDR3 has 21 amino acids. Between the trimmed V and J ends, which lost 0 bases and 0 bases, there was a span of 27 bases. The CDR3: CASSVGPQREWVPGMNTEAFF. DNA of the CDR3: TGTGCCAGCAGCGTAGGGCCCCAGAGGGAGTGGGTCCCCGGAATGAACACTGAAGCTTTCTTT.

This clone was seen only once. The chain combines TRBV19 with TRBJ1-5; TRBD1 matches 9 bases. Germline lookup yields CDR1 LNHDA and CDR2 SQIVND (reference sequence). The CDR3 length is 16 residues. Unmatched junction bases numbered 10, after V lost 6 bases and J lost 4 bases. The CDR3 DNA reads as TGTGCCAGTAGCCTCACCGGGACAGGGTGGAATCAGCCCCAGCATTTT. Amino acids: CASSLTGTGWNQPQHF.

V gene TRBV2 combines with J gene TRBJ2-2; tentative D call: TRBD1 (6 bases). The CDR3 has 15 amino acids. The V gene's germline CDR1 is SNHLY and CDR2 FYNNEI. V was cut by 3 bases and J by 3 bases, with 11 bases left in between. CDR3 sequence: CASSDQGTDTGELFF. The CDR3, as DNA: TGTGCCAGCAGTGATCAGGGGACGGACACCGGGGAGCTGTTTTTT.

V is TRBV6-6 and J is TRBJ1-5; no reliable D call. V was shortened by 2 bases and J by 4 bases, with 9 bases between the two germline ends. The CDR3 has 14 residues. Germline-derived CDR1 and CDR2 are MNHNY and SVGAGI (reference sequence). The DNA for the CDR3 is TGTGCCAGCAGTTACGACGGGCAGAATCAGCCCCAGCATTTT. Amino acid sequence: CASSYDGQNQPQHF.

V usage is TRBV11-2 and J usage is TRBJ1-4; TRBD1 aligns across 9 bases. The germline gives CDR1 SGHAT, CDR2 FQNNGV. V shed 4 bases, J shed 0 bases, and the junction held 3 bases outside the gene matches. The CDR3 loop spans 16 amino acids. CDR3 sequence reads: CASSSTGGATNEKLFF. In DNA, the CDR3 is TGTGCCAGCAGCTCGACAGGGGGTGCAACTAATGAAAAACTGTTTTTT.

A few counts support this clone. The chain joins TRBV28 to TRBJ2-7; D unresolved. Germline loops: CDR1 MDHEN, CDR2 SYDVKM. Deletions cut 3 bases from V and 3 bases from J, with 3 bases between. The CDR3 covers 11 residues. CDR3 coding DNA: TGTGCCAGCAGTTTTTACTACGAGCAGTACTTC. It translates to CASSFYYEQYF.

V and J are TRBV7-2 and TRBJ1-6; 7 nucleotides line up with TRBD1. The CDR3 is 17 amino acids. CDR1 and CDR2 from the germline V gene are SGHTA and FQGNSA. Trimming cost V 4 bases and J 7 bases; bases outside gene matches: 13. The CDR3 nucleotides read TGTGCCAGCAGCTACAACCAGGGGGGATTGCGGAATTCACCCCTCCACTTT. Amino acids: CASSYNQGGLRNSPLHF.

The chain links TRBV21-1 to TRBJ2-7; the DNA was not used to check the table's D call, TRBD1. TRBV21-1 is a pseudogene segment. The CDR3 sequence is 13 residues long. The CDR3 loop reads CATRTGGIYEQYF. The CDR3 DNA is TGTGCCACAAGGACAGGGGGCATCTACGAGCAGTACTTC.

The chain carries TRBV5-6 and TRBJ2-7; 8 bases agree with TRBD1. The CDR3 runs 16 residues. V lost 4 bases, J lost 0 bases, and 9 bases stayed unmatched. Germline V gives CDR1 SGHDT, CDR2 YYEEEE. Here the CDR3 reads CASSHGVGTGSYEQYF. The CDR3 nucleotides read TGTGCCAGCAGCCATGGGGTGGGGACAGGCTCCTACGAGCAGTACTTC.

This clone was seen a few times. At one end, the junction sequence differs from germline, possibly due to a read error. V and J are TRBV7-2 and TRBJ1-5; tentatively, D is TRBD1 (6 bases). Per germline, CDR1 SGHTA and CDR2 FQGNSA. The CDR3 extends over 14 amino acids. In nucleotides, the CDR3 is TGTGCCAGCAGCCCCCAACAGGGTAATCGGCCCCAGCATTTT. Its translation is CASSPQQGNRPQHF.